This is a list of T cell receptor beta chains from one sample in a study of post-analysis software for immune sequencing data. TCRdb recomputed calls from the PCR reads with MiXCR, one row per CDR3 protein. The table shows about 400,000 distinct CDR3 sequences, with less than 40% occurring only once. Input material: blood. All receptors derive from a girl aged 10-17 years with multiple sclerosis. Each CDR3 is given with its conserved first and last residue. The D gene is left open where the match is weak. The size field is filled for only some rows; it gives once, few, many or a size class.

v_call,clone_size,d_call,j_call,cdr3_aa,cdr3_nt
TRBV20-1,NA,TRBD2,TRBJ2-7,CSATSGGYEQYF,TGCAGTGCTACTAGCGGGGGCTACGAGCAGTACTTC
TRBV28,NA,NA,TRBJ2-7,CASSLWGGGVEQYF,TGTGCCAGCAGTTTATGGGGGGGTGGGGTCGAGCAGTACTTC
TRBV29-1,NA,NA,TRBJ2-2,CSGIQTFSGELFF,TGCAGCGGGATTCAAACTTTCTCCGGGGAGCTGTTTTTT
TRBV7-2,few,NA,TRBJ1-2,CASSLAHRDYGYTF,TGTGCCAGCAGCTTAGCGCACAGAGACTATGGCTACACCTTC
TRBV5-1,few,TRBD1,TRBJ2-6,CASSRDSLGSGANVLTF,TGCGCCAGCAGCCGGGACAGCCTTGGCTCTGGGGCCAACGTCCTGACTTTC
TRBV7-2,NA,NA,TRBJ1-2,CASSLVGIGGYTF,TGTGCCAGCAGCTTAGTCGGAATTGGTGGCTACACCTTC
TRBV13,NA,TRBD1,TRBJ2-7,CASSRGQGGSYEQYF,TGTGCCAGCAGCCGTGGACAGGGGGGCTCCTACGAGCAGTACTTC
TRBV11-2,many,TRBD2,TRBJ2-3,CASSFRLAGRTDTQYF,TGTGCCAGCAGCTTCAGACTAGCGGGGCGCACAGATACGCAGTATTTT
TRBV24-1,NA,NA,TRBJ1-5,CATNQPQHF,TGTGCCACCAATCAGCCCCAGCATTTT
TRBV7-2,NA,NA,TRBJ2-3,CASSLAEGAGDTQYF,TGTGCCAGCAGCTTAGCGGAGGGGGCGGGTGATACGCAGTATTTT
TRBV2,NA,NA,TRBJ2-3,CASSELFRPDTQYF,TGTGCCAGCAGTGAACTTTTTCGACCAGATACGCAGTATTTT
TRBV18,few,NA,TRBJ2-7,CASSSGQPYEQYF,TGTGCCAGCTCTTCGGGACAACCCTACGAGCAGTACTTC
TRBV6-2/TRBV6-3,once,NA,TRBJ2-7,CASTNYPRGYGQYF,TGTGCCAGCACCAACTATCCTAGGGGTTACGGGCAGTACTTC
TRBV18,NA,TRBD1,TRBJ2-2,CASSPGQSSNTGELFF,TGTGCCAGCTCACCGGGACAGTCCTCGAACACCGGGGAGCTGTTTTTT
TRBV4-1,NA,NA,TRBJ1-2,CASSQVSRDGYTF,TGCGCCAGCAGCCAAGTTTCCAGGGATGGCTACACCTTC
TRBV7-2,few,NA,TRBJ2-1,CAILLDSYNEQFF,TGTGCCATCCTACTCGACTCCTACAATGAGCAGTTCTTC
TRBV9,NA,NA,TRBJ2-5,CASSVAGVRETQYF,TGTGCCAGCAGCGTAGCGGGGGTCAGAGAGACCCAGTACTTC
TRBV4-2,few,NA,TRBJ2-1,CASSQVMGGGRNNEQFF,TGTGCCAGCAGCCAAGTGATGGGGGGGGGCCGGAACAATGAGCAGTTCTTC
TRBV5-6,few,TRBD2,TRBJ2-1,CASSLFVPGTSGHNEQFF,TGTGCCAGCAGCTTGTTCGTCCCCGGGACTAGCGGCCACAATGAGCAGTTCTTC
TRBV5-6,NA,TRBD1,TRBJ1-5,CASSQTGGVQQPQHF,TGTGCCAGCAGCCAAACAGGGGGGGTGCAGCAGCCCCAGCATTTT
TRBV4-1,NA,NA,TRBJ1-4,CASSPRLHEKLFF,TGCGCCAGCAGCCCCCGCCTCCATGAAAAACTGTTTTTT
TRBV7-2,many,NA,TRBJ2-7,CASSFVGGAYEQYF,TGTGCCAGCAGCTTTGTGGGGGGTGCCTACGAGCAGTACTTC
TRBV4-2,few,TRBD2,TRBJ2-1,CASSQFAGGRSYNEQFF,TGTGCCAGCAGCCAATTTGCGGGGGGACGCTCCTACAATGAGCAGTTCTTC
TRBV7-6,NA,TRBD1,TRBJ1-1,CASSLGYRGMNTEAFF,TGTGCCAGCAGCTTAGGCTACAGGGGAATGAACACTGAAGCTTTCTTT
TRBV20-1,once,NA,TRBJ2-4,CSARGQFDIQYF,TGCAGTGCTAGAGGACAGTTCGACATTCAGTACTTC
TRBV28,few,NA,TRBJ2-7,CASSLLREQYF,TGTGCCAGCAGTTTACTGCGGGAGCAGTACTTC
TRBV5-1,NA,TRBD2,TRBJ2-1,CASSSSGGDYNEQFF,TGCGCCAGCAGCTCTAGCGGGGGGGATTACAATGAGCAGTTCTTC
TRBV12-3/TRBV12-4,NA,NA,TRBJ2-3,CASSSPVGGGKDTQYF,TGTGCCAGCAGCTCCCCCGTTGGGGGCGGCAAAGATACGCAGTATTTT
TRBV15,few,NA,TRBJ2-3,CATSTGLYSTDTQYF,TGTGCCACCAGCACGGGACTCTATAGCACAGATACGCAGTATTTT